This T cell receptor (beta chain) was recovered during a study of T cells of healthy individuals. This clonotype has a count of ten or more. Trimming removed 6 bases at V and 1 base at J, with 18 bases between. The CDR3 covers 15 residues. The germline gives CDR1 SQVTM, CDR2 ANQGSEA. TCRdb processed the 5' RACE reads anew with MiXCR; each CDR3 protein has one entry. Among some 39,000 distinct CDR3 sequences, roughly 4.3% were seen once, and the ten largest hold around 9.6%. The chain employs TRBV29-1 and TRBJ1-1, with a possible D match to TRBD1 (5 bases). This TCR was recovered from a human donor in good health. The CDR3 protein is CSVSKVGTANTEAFF. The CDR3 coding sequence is TGCAGCGTGTCAAAGGTGGGGACGGCGAACACTGAAGCTTTCTTT.